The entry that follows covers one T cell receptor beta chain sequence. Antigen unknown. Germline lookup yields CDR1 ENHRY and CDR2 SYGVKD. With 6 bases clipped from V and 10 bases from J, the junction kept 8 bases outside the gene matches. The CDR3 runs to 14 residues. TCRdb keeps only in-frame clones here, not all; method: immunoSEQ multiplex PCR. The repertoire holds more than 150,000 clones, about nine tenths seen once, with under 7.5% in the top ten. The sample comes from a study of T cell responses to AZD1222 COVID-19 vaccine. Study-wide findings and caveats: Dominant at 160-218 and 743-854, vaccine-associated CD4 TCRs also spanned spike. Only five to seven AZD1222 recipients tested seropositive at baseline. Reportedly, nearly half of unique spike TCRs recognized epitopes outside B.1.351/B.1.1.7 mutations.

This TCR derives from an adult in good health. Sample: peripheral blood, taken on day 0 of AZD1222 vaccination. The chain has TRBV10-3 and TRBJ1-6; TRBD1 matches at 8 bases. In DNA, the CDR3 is TGTGCCATCAGCGCCGGGACAGGCCGGTCACCCCTCCACTTT. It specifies CAISAGTGRSPLHF.